The 3 T cell receptor beta chains reported below all come from one sample, sequenced in a study of blood T cell repertoires in COVID-19. The table came from immunoSEQ multiplex PCR; TCRdb's copy has only in-frame clones and leaves some out. The sample lists under 400,000 clones; 85% to 90% were seen once. The sample comprised peripheral blood. These receptors originate from a man aged 18 to 30 with active or convalescent COVID-19.

This rearrangement joins TRBV5-1 to TRBJ2-3; weak D call: TRBD2 (6 bases). The CDR3 is 14 residues long. Per the germline V gene, CDR1 is SGHRS and CDR2 is YFSETQ. Trimming cost V 0 bases and J 4 bases, with 9 bases left between them. The CDR3 protein is CASSLGLVSDTQYF. The CDR3 coding sequence is TGCGCCAGCAGCTTGGGACTAGTTTCAGATACGCAGTATTTT. Full variable domain (remainder filled in from reference TRBV5-1 and TRBJ2-3): KAGVTQTPRYLIKTRGQQVTLSCSPISGHRSVSWYQQTPGQGLQFLFEYFSETQRNKGNFPGRFSGRQFSNSRSEMNVSTLELGDSALYLCASSLGLVSDTQYFGPGTRLTVL.

This clone was counted a single time. The chain combines TRBV5-4 with TRBJ2-1, with 9 nucleotides matching TRBD1. The CDR3 has 15 amino acids. Germline V CDR1 and CDR2: SGHNT, YYREEE (reference sequence). V shed 7 bases, J shed 1 base, and the junction held 6 bases outside the gene matches. The CDR3 bases are TGTGCCAGCGGATCCGGGACAGGGTCCTACAATGAGCAGTTCTTC. Its translation is CASGSGTGSYNEQFF.

This clone has a single count. This chain uses TRBV19 with TRBJ2-7; TRBD1 matches 7 bases. Germline CDR1 is LNHDA and CDR2 is SQIVND (reference sequence). Trimming took 4 bases from V and 3 from J; bases not matched to a gene: 3. This CDR3 is built from 13 residues. The CDR3 reads CASSRGQLYEQYF. The CDR3 DNA follows: TGTGCCAGTAGTAGGGGACAGCTCTACGAGCAGTACTTC.